A single sample gave rise to the 21 T cell receptor beta chains below, sequenced in a study of OX40 agonist ivuxolimab in advanced cancers. Sequencing used immunoSEQ multiplex PCR; TCRdb keeps in-frame clones, though not all of them. This table holds tens of thousands of clones, approximately 86% found once. This specimen was CD4+ or CD8+ T cells sorted from blood, taken in a trial of the OX40 agonist ivuxolimab. Receptors originate from an adult with an advanced solid tumor such as melanoma, head and neck, liver or kidney cancer.

This clone was counted a few times. The rearrangement joins TRBV18 to TRBJ1-4; 11 bases line up with TRBD1. CDR3 length: 14 amino acids. Losses at the gene ends were 4 bases for V and 7 bases for J; bases not matched to a gene: 2. Germline V CDR1 and CDR2: KGHSH, LQKENI. CDR3 coding DNA: TGTGCCAGCTCACGGACAGGGGGCATTGAAAAACTGTTTTTT. It translates to CASSRTGGIEKLFF. Variable domain in full (rest from reference TRBV18 and TRBJ1-4): NAGVMQNPRHLVRRRGQEARLRCSPMKGHSHVYWYRQLPEEGLKFMVYLQKENIIDESGMPKERFSAEFPKEGPSILRIQQVVRGDSAAYFCASSRTGGIEKLFFGSGTQLSVL.

The chain uses TRBV13 and TRBJ2-7; D gene ambiguous. CDR1 and CDR2 from the germline V gene are PRHDT and FYEKMQ (reference sequence). The length of the CDR3 is 14 residues. With 2 bases removed from V and 3 bases from J, the gap between germline ends came to 11 bases. The DNA for the CDR3 is TGTGCCAGCAGCTTACGCGCAGGAGTCTACGAGCAGTACTTC. It yields the protein CASSLRAGVYEQYF.

This clone was seen a few times. This sequence joins TRBV5-4 and TRBJ2-3; D gene unclear. CDR1 is SGHNT, CDR2 YYREEE, per germline (reference sequence). The V end lost 2 bases, the J end lost 6 bases, and 10 bases lay between the germline ends. The CDR3 spans 13 residues. The CDR3 DNA reads TGTGCCAGCAGCTTAGTACGGTCGGATACGCAGTATTTT. Translated: CASSLVRSDTQYF.

V and J are TRBV2 and TRBJ2-1, with TRBD2 identical over 11 bases. The J segment lost 0 bases and the V segment lost 5 bases, leaving 6 bases of the junction unmatched. Germline assignment: CDR1 SNHLY and CDR2 FYNNEI. There are 17 residues in the CDR3. CDR3 DNA: TGTGCCAGCAGTACGGGGGGACTAGCGGACTCCTACAATGAGCAGTTCTTC. This translates into CASSTGGLADSYNEQFF.

Regarding this clone: The germline gene is not matched at one end of the junction; a read error may be the cause. J is TRBJ1-2 and V is TRBV27, with D possibly matching TRBD1 (5 bases). The CDR3 runs 14 residues. The V gene's germline CDR1 is MNHEY and CDR2 SMNVEV (reference sequence). The DNA for the CDR3 is TGTGCCAGCAGTTTATCGAAGACAGCGGGTGGCTACGCCTTC. Translating it yields CASSLSKTAGGYAF.

The genes are TRBV20-1 and TRBJ1-1, with D possibly matching TRBD1 (6 bases). Looked up from germline, CDR1 is DFQATT and CDR2 is SNEGSKA (reference sequence). CDR3 length equals 11 residues. Trimming pared 6 bases from V and 5 bases from J, leaving 10 bases between. CDR3 amino acids: CSAHRVTEAFF. Written as DNA, the CDR3 is TGCAGTGCCCACAGGGTGACTGAAGCTTTCTTT.

The chain joins TRBV6-1 to TRBJ2-7, with D possibly matching TRBD2 (5 bases). The CDR3 loop spans 15 amino acids. Germline loops: CDR1 MNHNS, CDR2 SASEGT. The V gene lost 5 bases and the J gene lost 1 base, with 15 bases spanning the gap. The CDR3 nucleotides read TGTGCCAGCAGTCCAGGACTGAGTTTGTCCTACGAGCAGTACTTC. Amino acids: CASSPGLSLSYEQYF.

The chain employs TRBV5-1 and TRBJ2-1; D is unclear. Between the trimmed V and J ends, which lost 3 bases and 3 bases, there was a span of 19 bases. The CDR3 runs 17 residues. The germline CDR1 and CDR2 sequences are SGHRS and YFSETQ. In DNA, the CDR3 is TGCGCCAGCAGCTACCAGGTGGTTCCTGGCCGCTACAATGAGCAGTTCTTC. It yields the protein CASSYQVVPGRYNEQFF.

The chain uses TRBV4-2 and TRBJ1-1; 7 nucleotides line up with TRBD1. Looked up from germline, CDR1 is LGHNA and CDR2 is YNFKEQ. The V segment lost 4 bases and the J segment 1 base; nucleotides outside the gene matches: 12. CDR3 length equals 17 residues. CDR3 protein: CASSRPWAGGSNTEAFF. The CDR3 region has the DNA TGTGCCAGCAGCCGACCGTGGGCAGGGGGATCGAACACTGAAGCTTTCTTT.

The chain recombines TRBV27 with TRBJ1-2; D unclear. This CDR3 has 14 residues. CDR1 is MNHEY and CDR2 is SMNVEV in the germline V gene (reference sequence). V was cut by 1 base and J by 0 bases, with 6 bases left in between. DNA for the CDR3: TGTGCCAGCAGTTTATACAGCACTAACTATGGCTACACCTTC. Translated: CASSLYSTNYGYTF.

The rearrangement links TRBV9 to TRBJ2-6; D is ambiguous. The CDR3 is 17 amino acids. Germline V gene data show CDR1 as SGDLS and CDR2 as YYNGEE. Trimming removed 4 bases from V and 4 bases from J, with 18 bases in between. CDR3 loop: CASSPRTGAWGANVLTF. CDR3 bases: TGTGCCAGCAGCCCCCGGACGGGCGCCTGGGGGGCCAACGTCCTGACTTTC.

This clone is a singleton in its sample. The rearrangement joins TRBV28 to TRBJ1-5, with D maybe TRBD1 (6 bases). The length of the CDR3 is 11 residues. From germline, CDR1 is MDHEN and CDR2 SYDVKM. V was trimmed by 8 bases and J by 6 bases, leaving 8 bases between them. CDR3 nucleotide sequence: TGTGCCAGCCGGGGGGCTCAGCCCCAGCATTTT. Its translation is CASRGAQPQHF.

The chain uses TRBV19 and TRBJ2-7; TRBD1 aligns across 8 bases. Germline CDR1 reads LNHDA; CDR2 reads SQIVND (reference sequence). V shed 0 bases, J shed 5 bases, and the junction held 9 bases outside the gene matches. This CDR3 comprises 16 residues. The CDR3 loop reads CASSIDQGQGLDEQYF. The CDR3 region has the DNA TGTGCCAGTAGTATAGACCAAGGACAGGGCTTGGACGAGCAGTACTTC.

The rearrangement uses TRBV27 and TRBJ1-6; perhaps TRBD1 as D (6 bases). The germline V and J ends were trimmed by 2 bases and 7 bases, with 12 bases remaining between them. The CDR3 has 15 amino acids. Germline values: CDR1 MNHEY, CDR2 SMNVEV (reference sequence). CDR3 amino acids: CASSLLDSPNSPLHF. The CDR3 region has the DNA TGTGCCAGCAGTTTACTGGACAGCCCGAATTCACCCCTCCACTTT.

V usage is TRBV7-9 and J usage is TRBJ2-3; D gene ambiguous. The V gene lost 4 bases and the J gene lost 2 bases, with 13 bases spanning the gap. Germline-derived CDR1 and CDR2 are SEHNR and FQNEAQ (reference sequence). The CDR3 contains 15 residues. The CDR3 protein is CASSSQSTATDTQYF. DNA for the CDR3: TGTGCCAGCAGCTCGCAGAGCACCGCCACAGATACGCAGTATTTT.

The CDR3 coding sequence is TGTGCCAGCAGCTTGGCAGTGGGGAATCAGCCCCAGCATTTT. This encodes CASSLAVGNQPQHF. The V call is TRBV7-9, the J call TRBJ1-5; D is unclear. With 3 bases removed from V and 4 bases from J, the gap between germline ends came to 10 bases. This CDR3 contains 14 residues. In germline, CDR1 is SEHNR, CDR2 FQNEAQ (reference sequence).

The chain employs TRBV21-1 and TRBJ2-3; the table's TRBD2 call for D was not verified on the DNA. TRBV21-1 is a pseudogene locus. This CDR3 is built from 19 residues. CDR3 protein: CASSKGGAGTSVFTDTQYF. The CDR3 region has the DNA TGTGCCAGCAGCAAAGGAGGGGCCGGGACTAGCGTATTCACAGATACGCAGTATTTT.

V usage is TRBV19 and J usage is TRBJ1-1; D not resolved. CDR1 and CDR2 (germline): LNHDA, SQIVND (reference sequence). This CDR3 region has 16 residues. V gave up 0 bases and J gave up 3 bases, with 14 bases separating them. This chain's CDR3 is CASSIDRVAVDTEAFF. CDR3 nucleotide sequence: TGTGCCAGTAGTATAGATCGAGTGGCGGTGGACACTGAAGCTTTCTTT.

The V gene is TRBV28, the J gene TRBJ2-4; maybe TRBD2 (6 bases). CDR1 and CDR2 (germline): MDHEN, SYDVKM. The length of the CDR3 is 16 residues. Trimming took off 3 bases at V and 0 bases at J, with 12 bases between the two ends. Written as DNA, the CDR3 is TGTGCCAGCAGTTTGGGAGGTGGGCTAGCCAAAAACATTCAGTACTTC. It codes for CASSLGGGLAKNIQYF.

This chain connects TRBV30 to TRBJ1-6, with D unclear. The CDR3 is 14 residues long. V shed 4 bases and J shed 9 bases, with 16 bases lying between them. Germline values: CDR1 GTSNPN, CDR2 SVGIG (reference sequence). The CDR3 sequence is CAWKITVGGSPLHF. The DNA of the CDR3 is TGTGCCTGGAAGATAACGGTAGGCGGTTCACCCCTCCACTTT. The variable domain in full, with the rest retrieved from reference TRBV30 and TRBJ1-6, is SQTIHQWPATLVQPVGSPLSLECTVEGTSNPNLYWYRQAAGRGLQLLFYSVGIGQISSEVPQNLSASRPQDRQFILSSKKLLLSDSGFYLCAWKITVGGSPLHFGNGTRLTVT.

The chain is built from TRBV11-3 and TRBJ2-1, with TRBD2 identical over 10 bases. V was pared by 5 bases and J by 4 bases, with 8 bases of the junction left unmatched. CDR1 SGHNT and CDR2 YENEEA come from the germline V gene. The CDR3 length is 16 residues. The CDR3 DNA reads TGTGCCAGCAGCCCCCTAGCGGGAGTGGGGTACAATGAGCAGTTCTTC. This encodes CASSPLAGVGYNEQFF.